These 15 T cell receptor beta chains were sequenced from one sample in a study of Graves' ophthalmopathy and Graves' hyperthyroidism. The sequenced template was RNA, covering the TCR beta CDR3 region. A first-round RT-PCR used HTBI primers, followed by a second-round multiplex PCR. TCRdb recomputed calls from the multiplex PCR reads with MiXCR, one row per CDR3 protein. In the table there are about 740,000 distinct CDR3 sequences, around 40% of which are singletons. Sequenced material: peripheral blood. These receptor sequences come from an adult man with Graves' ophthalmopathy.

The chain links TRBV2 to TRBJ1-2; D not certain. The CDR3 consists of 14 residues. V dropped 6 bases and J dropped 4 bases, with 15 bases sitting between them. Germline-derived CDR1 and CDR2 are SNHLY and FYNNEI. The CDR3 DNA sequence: TGTGCCAGCAGACCGGGATTAACCCTCTATGGCTACACCTTC. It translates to CASRPGLTLYGYTF.

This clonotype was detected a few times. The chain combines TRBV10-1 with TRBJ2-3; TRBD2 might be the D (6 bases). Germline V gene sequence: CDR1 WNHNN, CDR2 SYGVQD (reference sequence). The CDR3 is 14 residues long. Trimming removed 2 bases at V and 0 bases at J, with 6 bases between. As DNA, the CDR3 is TGCGCCAGCAGTGAGACTAGCAGCACAGATACGCAGTATTTT. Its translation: CASSETSSTDTQYF.

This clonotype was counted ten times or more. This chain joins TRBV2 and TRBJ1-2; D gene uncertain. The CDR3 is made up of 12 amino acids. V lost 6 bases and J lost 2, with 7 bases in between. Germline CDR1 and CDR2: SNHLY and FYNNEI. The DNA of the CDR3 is TGTGCCAGCAGGTTGGCAAACTATGGCTACACCTTC. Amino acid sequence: CASRLANYGYTF.

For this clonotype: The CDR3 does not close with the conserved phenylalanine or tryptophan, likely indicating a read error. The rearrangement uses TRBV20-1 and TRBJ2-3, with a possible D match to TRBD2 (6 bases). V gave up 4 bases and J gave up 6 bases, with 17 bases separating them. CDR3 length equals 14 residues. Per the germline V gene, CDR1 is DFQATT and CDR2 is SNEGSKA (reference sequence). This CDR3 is CSANVMGGWDTQYV. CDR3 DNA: TGCAGTGCTAACGTGATGGGGGGATGGGATACGCAGTATGTT.

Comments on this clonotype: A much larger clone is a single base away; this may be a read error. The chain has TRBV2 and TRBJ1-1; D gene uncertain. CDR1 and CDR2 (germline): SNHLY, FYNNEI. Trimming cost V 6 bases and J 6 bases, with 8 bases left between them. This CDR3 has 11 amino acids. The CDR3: CASRPCAEAFF. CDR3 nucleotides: TGTGCCAGCAGACCGTGTGCTGAAGCTTTCTTT.

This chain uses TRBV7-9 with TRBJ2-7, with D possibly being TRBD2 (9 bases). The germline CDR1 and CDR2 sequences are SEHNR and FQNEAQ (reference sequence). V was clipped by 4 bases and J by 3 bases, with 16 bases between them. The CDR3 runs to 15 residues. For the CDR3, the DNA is TGTGCCAGCAGCTCCGCTAGCGGGACAGGCTACGAGCAGTACTTC. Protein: CASSSASGTGYEQYF. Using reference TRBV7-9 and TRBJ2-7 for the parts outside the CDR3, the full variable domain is DTGVSQNPRHKITKRGQNVTFRCDPISEHNRLYWYRQTLGQGPEFLTYFQNEAQLEKSRLLSDRFSAERPKGSFSTLEIQRTEQGDSAMYLCASSSASGTGYEQYFGPGTRLTVT.

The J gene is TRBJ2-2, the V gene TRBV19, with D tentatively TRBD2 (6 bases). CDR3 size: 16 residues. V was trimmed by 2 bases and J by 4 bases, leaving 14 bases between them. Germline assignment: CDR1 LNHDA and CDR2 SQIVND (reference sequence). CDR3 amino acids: CASSIWRGRVTGELFF. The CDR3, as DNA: TGTGCCAGTAGTATATGGAGGGGACGGGTCACCGGGGAGCTGTTTTTT.

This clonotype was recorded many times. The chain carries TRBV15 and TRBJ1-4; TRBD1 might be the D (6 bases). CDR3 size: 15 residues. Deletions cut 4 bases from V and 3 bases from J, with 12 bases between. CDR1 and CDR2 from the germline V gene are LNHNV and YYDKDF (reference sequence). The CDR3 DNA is TGTGCCACCAGCATTAACAGGGAACCTAATGAAAAACTGTTTTTT. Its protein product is CATSINREPNEKLFF.

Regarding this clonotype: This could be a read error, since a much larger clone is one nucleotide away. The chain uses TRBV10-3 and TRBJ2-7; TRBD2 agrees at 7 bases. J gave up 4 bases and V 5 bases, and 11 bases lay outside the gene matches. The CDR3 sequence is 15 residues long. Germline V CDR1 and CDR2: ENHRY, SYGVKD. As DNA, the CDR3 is TGTGCCATCAGTTACAACGAGGGAGGGCCTTACGAGCAGTACTTC. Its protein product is CAISYNEGGPYEQYF.

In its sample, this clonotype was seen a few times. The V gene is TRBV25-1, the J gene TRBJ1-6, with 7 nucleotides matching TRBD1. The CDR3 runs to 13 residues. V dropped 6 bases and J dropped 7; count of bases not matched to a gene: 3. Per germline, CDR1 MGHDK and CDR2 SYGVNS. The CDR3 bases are TGTGCCAGCAGGGGGGACAGAAATTCACCCCTCCACTTT. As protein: CASRGDRNSPLHF.

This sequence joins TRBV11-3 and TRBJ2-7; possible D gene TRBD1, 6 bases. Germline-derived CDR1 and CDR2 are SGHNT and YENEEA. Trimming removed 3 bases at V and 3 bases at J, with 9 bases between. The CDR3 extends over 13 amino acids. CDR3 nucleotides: TGTGCCAGCAGCTTCCTGGACAGCTACGAGCAGTACTTC. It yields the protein CASSFLDSYEQYF. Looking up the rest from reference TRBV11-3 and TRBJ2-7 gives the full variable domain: EAGVVQSPRYKIIEKKQPVAFWCNPISGHNTLYWYLQNLGQGPELLIRYENEEAVDDSQLPKDRFSAERLKGVDSTLKIQPAELGDSAVYLCASSFLDSYEQYFGPGTRLTVT.

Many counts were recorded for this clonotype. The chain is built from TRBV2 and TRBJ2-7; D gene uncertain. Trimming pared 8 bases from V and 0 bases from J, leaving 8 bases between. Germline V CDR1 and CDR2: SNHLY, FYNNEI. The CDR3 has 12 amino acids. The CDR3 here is CASLGGSYEQYF. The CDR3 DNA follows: TGTGCCAGCCTCGGCGGCTCCTACGAGCAGTACTTC.

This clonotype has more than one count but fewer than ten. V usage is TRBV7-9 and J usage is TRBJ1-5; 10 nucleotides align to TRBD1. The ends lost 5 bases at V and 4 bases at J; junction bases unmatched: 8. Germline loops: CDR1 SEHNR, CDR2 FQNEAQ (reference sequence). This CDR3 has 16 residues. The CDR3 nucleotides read TGTGCCAGCAGCCAACGACAGGGGGCGAAAAATCAGCCCCAGCATTTT. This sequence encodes CASSQRQGAKNQPQHF.

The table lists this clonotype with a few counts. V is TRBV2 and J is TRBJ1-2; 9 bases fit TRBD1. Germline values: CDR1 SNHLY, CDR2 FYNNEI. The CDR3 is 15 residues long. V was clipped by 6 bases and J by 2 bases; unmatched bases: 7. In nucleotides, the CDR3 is TGTGCCAGCAGCCTGGACAGGGGCGAGAACTATGGCTACACCTTC. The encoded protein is CASSLDRGENYGYTF.

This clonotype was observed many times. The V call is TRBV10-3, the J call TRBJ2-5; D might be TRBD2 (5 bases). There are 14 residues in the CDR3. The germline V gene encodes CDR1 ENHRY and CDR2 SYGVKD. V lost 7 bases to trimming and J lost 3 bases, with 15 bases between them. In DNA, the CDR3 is TGTGCCATCAAAAAGGCTAGCCCGGAAGAGACCCAGTACTTC. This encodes CAIKKASPEETQYF.